This entry lists 14 T cell receptor beta chains sequenced from one sample in a study of OX40 agonist ivuxolimab in advanced cancers. Only in-frame clones appear in the TCRdb table, and some are missing; sequencing was by immunoSEQ multiplex PCR. The table includes 45,000 to 60,000 clones, roughly nine tenths detected once. The source material was CD4+ or CD8+ T cells sorted from blood, sampled in a trial of the OX40 agonist ivuxolimab. The source is an adult with an advanced solid tumor such as melanoma, head and neck, liver or kidney cancer.

J is TRBJ2-7 and V is TRBV2; possibly TRBD1 or TRBD2 for D (6 bases each). This CDR3 is built from 14 residues. The V and J ends lost 11 bases and 3 bases respectively, with 20 bases between them. Germline values: CDR1 SNHLY, CDR2 FYNNEI. The CDR3: CAGRMGGLFYEQYF. In nucleotides, the CDR3 is TGTGCCGGGAGAATGGGGGGCCTCTTCTACGAGCAGTACTTC.

The chain combines TRBV6-6 with TRBJ1-2; D ambiguous. V was clipped by 8 bases and J by 4 bases, with 14 bases between them. Germline CDR1 and CDR2: MNHNY and SVGAGI (reference sequence). The CDR3 has 13 amino acids. Here the CDR3 reads CASSRDVGYGYTF. The CDR3 nucleotides are TGTGCCAGCTCCCGAGATGTGGGCTATGGCTACACCTTC.

This chain connects TRBV7-9 to TRBJ1-2; D is undetermined. V was shortened by 2 bases and J by 0 bases, with 16 bases between the two germline ends. This CDR3 contains 17 residues. The germline V gene has CDR1 SEHNR and CDR2 FQNEAQ (reference sequence). CDR3 nucleotide sequence: TGTGCCAGCAGCTTAAAAAGGGTTTCTTCCGCTAACTATGGCTACACCTTC. This encodes CASSLKRVSSANYGYTF.

V usage is TRBV14 and J usage is TRBJ2-3; 8 bases fit TRBD2. From germline, CDR1 is SGHDN and CDR2 FVKESK. The CDR3 totals 15 residues. The junction had 6 bases not matched to a gene; V was cut back by 1 base and J by 6 bases. The CDR3 DNA is TGTGCCAGCAGCCAAGTCCCCGGGGGGGCGGATACGCAGTATTTT. Residues: CASSQVPGGADTQYF. Filled out from reference TRBV14 and TRBJ2-3, the complete variable domain reads EAGVTQFPSHSVIEKGQTVTLRCDPISGHDNLYWYRRVMGKEIKFLLHFVKESKQDESGMPNNRFLAERTGGTYSTLKVQPAELEDSGVYFCASSQVPGGADTQYFGPGTRLTVL.

For the CDR3, the DNA is TGTGCCTGGAGTGTACAAGAGGCATGGAATTCACCCCTCCACTTT. Protein sequence: CAWSVQEAWNSPLHF. V is TRBV30 and J is TRBJ1-6, with D unresolved. The CDR3 runs to 15 residues. Germline CDR1 is GTSNPN and CDR2 is SVGIG (reference sequence). V gave up 0 bases and J gave up 7 bases, with 13 bases separating them. The full variable domain, with the rest looked up from reference TRBV30 and TRBJ1-6, is SQTIHQWPATLVQPVGSPLSLECTVEGTSNPNLYWYRQAAGRGLQLLFYSVGIGQISSEVPQNLSASRPQDRQFILSSKKLLLSDSGFYLCAWSVQEAWNSPLHFGNGTRLTVT.

The V gene is TRBV27, the J gene TRBJ1-6, with 8 positions matching TRBD1. V dropped 5 bases and J dropped 7; count of bases not matched to a gene: 7. The CDR3 is 15 amino acids. CDR1 is MNHEY and CDR2 is SMNVEV in the germline V gene (reference sequence). CDR3 sequence reads: CASSLMDRENSPLHF. CDR3 bases: TGTGCCAGCAGTCTGATGGACAGGGAAAATTCACCCCTCCACTTT.

This clone occurred a few times. V and J are TRBV19 and TRBJ1-6; 11 bases agree with TRBD1. The V gene end was trimmed by 3 bases and the J gene end by 8 bases; junction bases not matched to a gene: 3. CDR1 and CDR2 (germline): LNHDA, SQIVND (reference sequence). The CDR3 has 15 residues. The DNA for the CDR3 is TGTGCCAGTAGTATTGGACAGGGGGCAGATTCACCCCTCCACTTT. Its protein is CASSIGQGADSPLHF. Full variable domain (rest looked up from reference TRBV19 and TRBJ1-6): DGGITQSPKYLFRKEGQNVTLSCEQNLNHDAMYWYRQDPGQGLRLIYYSQIVNDFQKGDIAEGYSVSREKKESFPLTVTSAQKNPTAFYLCASSIGQGADSPLHFGNGTRLTVT.

V gene TRBV6-1 combines with J gene TRBJ1-2, with D perhaps matching TRBD1 (6 bases). The germline V gene has CDR1 MNHNS and CDR2 SASEGT. The CDR3 covers 14 residues. Deletions cut 2 bases from V and 6 bases from J, with 13 bases between. In nucleotides, the CDR3 is TGTGCCAGCAGTGAATCACTTACAGGGCATGGCTACACCTTC. Translating gives CASSESLTGHGYTF.

The gene calls are TRBV28 and TRBJ1-5; D is uncertain. This CDR3 comprises 15 residues. Trimming shortened V by 2 bases and J by 0 bases, and 8 bases separated the two germline ends. Germline CDR1 reads MDHEN; CDR2 reads SYDVKM. CDR3 in DNA: TGTGCCAGCAGTTTAGTAGAGGATAGCAATCAGCCCCAGCATTTT. It specifies CASSLVEDSNQPQHF.

This chain connects TRBV19 to TRBJ2-5, with D possibly TRBD1 on 5 matching bases. Per the germline V gene, CDR1 is LNHDA and CDR2 is SQIVND (reference sequence). Trimming shortened V by 3 bases and J by 2 bases, and 13 bases separated the two germline ends. There are 15 residues in the CDR3. CDR3 in DNA: TGTGCCAGTAGTATCGGTACAGGAAAACAAGAGACCCAGTACTTC. As protein: CASSIGTGKQETQYF.

This clone was observed a single time. The chain couples TRBV19 to TRBJ1-1, with D perhaps TRBD1 (5 bases). The CDR3 has 14 residues. The V end lost 1 base, the J end lost 1 base, and 7 bases lay between the germline ends. Germline lookup yields CDR1 LNHDA and CDR2 SQIVND (reference sequence). The CDR3 region is CASSIGGRNTEAFF. CDR3 nucleotide sequence: TGTGCCAGTAGTATAGGGGGGAGGAACACTGAAGCTTTCTTT.

The rearrangement links TRBV5-1 to TRBJ2-3, with 9 bases identical to TRBD1. In germline, CDR1 is SGHRS, CDR2 YFSETQ. The CDR3 is made up of 18 amino acids. V trimming: 3 bases; J trimming: 0 bases; junction bases outside the gene matches: 11. The CDR3 loop is CASSYPGQGISSTDTQYF. The DNA for the CDR3 is TGCGCCAGCAGCTACCCGGGACAGGGAATTTCTAGCACAGATACGCAGTATTTT.

The gene calls are TRBV10-2 and TRBJ2-2; D could derive from TRBD1 or TRBD2 (6 bases each). Looked up from germline, CDR1 is WSHSY and CDR2 is SAAADI. The CDR3 is 14 residues long. V lost 7 bases and J 4 bases, leaving 13 bases between the germline ends. CDR3 nucleotide sequence: TGCGCCAGCAATGGGGGGCCGGGCACCGGGGAGCTGTTTTTT. Protein product: CASNGGPGTGELFF.

The chain recombines TRBV25-1 with TRBJ2-3; TRBD2 aligns across 12 bases. The CDR3 is 15 residues long. The junction had 0 bases not matched to a gene; V was cut back by 2 bases and J by 3 bases. Germline V gene sequence: CDR1 MGHDK, CDR2 SYGVNS. CDR3 loop: CASSEGLAGTDTQYF. The CDR3 bases are TGTGCCAGCAGTGAAGGACTAGCGGGGACAGATACGCAGTATTTT.